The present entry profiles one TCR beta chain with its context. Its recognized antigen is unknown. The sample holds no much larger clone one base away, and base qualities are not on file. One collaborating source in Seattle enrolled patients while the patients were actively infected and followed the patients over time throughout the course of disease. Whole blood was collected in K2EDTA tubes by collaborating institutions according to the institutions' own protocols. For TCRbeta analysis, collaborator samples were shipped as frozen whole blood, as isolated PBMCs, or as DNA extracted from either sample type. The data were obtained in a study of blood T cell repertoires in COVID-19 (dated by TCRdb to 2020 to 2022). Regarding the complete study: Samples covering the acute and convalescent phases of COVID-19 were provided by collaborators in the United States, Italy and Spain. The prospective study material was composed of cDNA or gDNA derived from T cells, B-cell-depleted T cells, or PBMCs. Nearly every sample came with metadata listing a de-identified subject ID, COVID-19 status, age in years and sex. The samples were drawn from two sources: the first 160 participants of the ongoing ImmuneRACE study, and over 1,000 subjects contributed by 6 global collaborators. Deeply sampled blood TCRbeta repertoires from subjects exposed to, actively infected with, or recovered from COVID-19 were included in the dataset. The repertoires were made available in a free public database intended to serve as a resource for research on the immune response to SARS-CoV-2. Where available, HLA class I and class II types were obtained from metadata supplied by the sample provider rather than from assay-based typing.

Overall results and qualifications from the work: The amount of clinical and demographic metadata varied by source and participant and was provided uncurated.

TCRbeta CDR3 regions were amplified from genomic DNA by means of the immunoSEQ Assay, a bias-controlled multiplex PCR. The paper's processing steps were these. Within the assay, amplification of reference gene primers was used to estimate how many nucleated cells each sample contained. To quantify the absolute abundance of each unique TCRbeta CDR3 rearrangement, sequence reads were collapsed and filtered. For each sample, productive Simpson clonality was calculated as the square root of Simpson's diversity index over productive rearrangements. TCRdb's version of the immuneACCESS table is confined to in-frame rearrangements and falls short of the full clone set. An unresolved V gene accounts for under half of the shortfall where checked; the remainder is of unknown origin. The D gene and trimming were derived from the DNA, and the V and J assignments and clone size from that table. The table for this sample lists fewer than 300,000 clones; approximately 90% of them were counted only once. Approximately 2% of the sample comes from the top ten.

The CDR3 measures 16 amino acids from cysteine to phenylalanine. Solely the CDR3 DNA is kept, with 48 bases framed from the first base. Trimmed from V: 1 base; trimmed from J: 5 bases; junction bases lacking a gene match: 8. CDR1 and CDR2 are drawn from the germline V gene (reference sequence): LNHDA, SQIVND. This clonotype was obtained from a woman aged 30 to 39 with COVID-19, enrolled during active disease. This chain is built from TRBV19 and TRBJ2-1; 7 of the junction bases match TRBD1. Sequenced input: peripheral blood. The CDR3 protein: CASSIGWGTANNEQFF. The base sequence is TGTGCCAGTAGTATAGGTTGGGGGACAGCCAACAATGAGCAGTTCTTC.